The rows below give T cell receptor beta chains drawn from one sample of a study of CD8 T cells in Susac syndrome. TCRdb reprocessed the immunoSEQ multiplex PCR reads via MiXCR and lists one record per CDR3 protein. The top ten clones hold 0.13% to 0.15% of a sample with around 110,000 distinct CDR3 sequences, 96% of them seen once. Material for sequencing was CD4+ T cells from PBMCs. Receptors originate from a human donor with Susac syndrome. The CDR3 runs from the conserved cysteine through the conserved F or W. Fields, in order: CDR3 DNA, CDR3 protein, D gene, clone size, J gene, CDR3 length, V gene. The D gene is left open where the match is weak. Not all rows give a size; the values are once, few, many and, for expanded clones, a class.

TGTGCCAGCAGGACCGCGGCGGGGCCAGATACGCAGTATTTT CASRTAAGPDTQYF NA NA TRBJ2-3 14 TRBV6-1
TGCAGTGCTAGCTCCCCGATCCTAGGGGAAGCTTTCTTT CSASSPILGEAFF NA NA TRBJ1-1 13 TRBV20-1
TGCAGTGCTAGAGTACTAGCGGGAGGCGGGGAGACCCAGTACTTC CSARVLAGGGETQYF TRBD2 NA TRBJ2-5 15 TRBV20-1
TGCAGTGCTAGAGACGGAGCTGAGCAGTTCTTC CSARDGAEQFF NA NA TRBJ2-1 11 TRBV20-1
TGTGCCAGCAGCGTAGCAGCGGGAGGCCCTGATGAGCAGTTCTTC CASSVAAGGPDEQFF TRBD2 NA TRBJ2-1 15 TRBV9
TGTGCCAGCAGTGTCAACAGGGGCCTCACAGATACGCAGTATTTT CASSVNRGLTDTQYF TRBD1 NA TRBJ2-3 15 TRBV6-5
TGCAGCGTTGAAGGACTAGCGGGTTACGAGCAGTACTTC CSVEGLAGYEQYF TRBD2 once TRBJ2-7 13 TRBV29-1
TGTGCCAGCAGCCAAGACAGCTTCTCCTACGAGCAGTACTTC CASSQDSFSYEQYF NA NA TRBJ2-7 14 TRBV3-1
TGCAGTGCCCCGGGTCTTCCCTCCTACGAGCAGTACTTC CSAPGLPSYEQYF NA NA TRBJ2-7 13 TRBV20-1
TGTGCCAGCAATAATTTCAGGACTGAAGCTTTCTTT CASNNFRTEAFF NA NA TRBJ1-1 12 TRBV6-5
TGCAGTGCTAGAGCCAACACGGGGTACCAAGAGACCCAGTACTTC CSARANTGYQETQYF NA NA TRBJ2-5 15 TRBV20-1